Included here is one TCR beta chain sequence, with context. The data originate from a study of blood T cell repertoires in COVID-19. For the study at large: COVID-19 samples, acute and convalescent, were from the United States, Italy and Spain. Nucleic acid was either cDNA or gDNA, and it came from T cells, B-cell-depleted T cells, or PBMCs.

The V and J ends lost 4 bases and 0 bases respectively, with 14 bases between them. The length of the CDR3 is 16 residues. CDR1 and CDR2 from the germline V gene are MNHEY and SVGEGT. Participant-given clinical history determined each cohort assignment. For recovered donors of Cohort 3, there were two negative PCRs, clearance, or symptom resolution. Measured with immunoSEQ multiplex PCR; TCRdb has only the in-frame clones, and not every one. The data contain 250,000 to 350,000 clones, roughly 90% of them seen just once; the ten biggest clones take up roughly 2.6%. This receptor was obtained from a man between 60 and 75 years old who had recovered from COVID-19. Material: PBMCs or T cells enriched from blood (not recorded which). The chain employs TRBV6-2 or TRBV6-3 and TRBJ2-3; D is perhaps TRBD1 (5 bases). The CDR3 here is CASSSSDSPSTDTQYF. The CDR3 DNA reads as TGTGCCAGCAGTTCTAGTGACAGTCCTAGCACAGATACGCAGTATTTT.